The 23 T cell receptor beta chains in this list originate from one sample, sequenced in a study of T cell changes during pregnancy in multiple sclerosis. The assay was immunoSEQ multiplex PCR, and TCRdb's table has in-frame clones only and misses some. This sample has roughly 72,000 clones, with roughly 94% found just once. The specimen comprised CD4+ T cells from peripheral blood mononuclear cells, sampled after pregnancy. Source of these receptors: a female donor with multiple sclerosis, enrolled in a pregnancy study.

This clone was seen just once. The rearrangement uses TRBV30 and TRBJ2-1, with a weak D call TRBD2 (5 bases). In germline, CDR1 is GTSNPN, CDR2 SVGIG (reference sequence). The CDR3 extends over 15 amino acids. Trimming shortened V by 5 bases and J by 0 bases, and 14 bases separated the two germline ends. The CDR3 nucleotides read TGTGCCTGGGGCCGGGATTTTCACTCCTACAATGAGCAGTTCTTC. Its translation: CAWGRDFHSYNEQFF.

This sequence joins TRBV5-6 and TRBJ1-5; the match to TRBD1 covers 12 bases. Germline V CDR1 and CDR2: SGHDT, YYEEEE. V dropped 4 bases and J dropped 5; count of bases not matched to a gene: 4. This CDR3 is 15 amino acids long. DNA for the CDR3: TGTGCCAGCAGCCTGGGGACAGGGGGCTATCAGCCCCAGCATTTT. Translating gives CASSLGTGGYQPQHF.

This CDR3 reads CASRKGLAGGNEQFF. The CDR3 region has the DNA TGCGCCAGCAGAAAGGGACTAGCGGGGGGAAATGAGCAGTTCTTC. The chain employs TRBV5-1 and TRBJ2-1; 15 bases line up with TRBD2. CDR3 length: 15 residues. V shed 5 bases, J shed 7 bases, and the junction held 4 bases outside the gene matches. Germline CDR1 and CDR2: SGHRS and YFSETQ.

The J gene is TRBJ2-5, the V gene TRBV27; D might be TRBD2 (5 bases). The J call may be incorrect, as the DNA end agrees better with TRBJ2-7. Germline V gives CDR1 MNHEY, CDR2 SMNVEV (reference sequence). CDR3 length: 15 residues. CDR3 residues: CVSSREGIGSYEQYF. The CDR3 region has the DNA TGTGTGAGCTCCCGTGAGGGTATTGGGTCCTACGAGCAGTACTTC.

This sequence joins TRBV12-5 and TRBJ2-2; a weak D match, TRBD1 (6 bases). This CDR3 is 15 amino acids long. Trimming stripped 2 bases from V and 6 bases from J, with 13 bases between. The germline V gene encodes CDR1 LGHNT and CDR2 FRNRAP. CDR3 nucleotide sequence: TGTGCTAGTGGTTTGATAACAGGGTCTCCCGGGGAGCTGTTTTTT. This codes for CASGLITGSPGELFF.

The V gene is TRBV29-1, the J gene TRBJ1-2; D possibly corresponds to TRBD1 (6 bases). Trimming left V 6 bases short and J 5 bases short, with 10 bases between. Germline V gives CDR1 SQVTM, CDR2 ANQGSEA. The CDR3 has 11 amino acids. CDR3 nucleotides: TGCAGCGTACAGGGAGAGTATGGCTACACCTTC. Translating gives CSVQGEYGYTF. The full variable domain, with the rest looked up from reference TRBV29-1 and TRBJ1-2, is SAVISQKPSRDICQRGTSLTIQCQVDSQVTMMFWYRQQPGQSLTLIATANQGSEATYESGFVIDKFPISRPNLTFSTLTVSNMSPEDSSIYLCSVQGEYGYTFGSGTRLTVV.

The CDR3 region is CASSLEPGLYNEQFF. The DNA of the CDR3 is TGCGCCAGCAGCTTGGAACCGGGACTCTACAATGAGCAGTTCTTC. The genes are TRBV5-1 and TRBJ2-1, with D tentatively TRBD2 (6 bases). Germline loops: CDR1 SGHRS, CDR2 YFSETQ. V lost 0 bases to trimming and J lost 3 bases, with 10 bases between them. This CDR3 is 15 amino acids long.

The J gene is TRBJ2-2, the V gene TRBV10-3; weak D call: TRBD2 (6 bases). With 3 bases removed from V and 3 bases from J, the gap between germline ends came to 11 bases. Germline-derived CDR1 and CDR2 are ENHRY and SYGVKD. This CDR3 is built from 15 residues. The DNA of the CDR3 is TGTGCCATCAGTGAAGTTGCGGGATACACCGGGGAGCTGTTTTTT. Translation: CAISEVAGYTGELFF.

This chain uses TRBV28 with TRBJ2-2; tentative D call: TRBD2 (6 bases). V dropped 7 bases and J dropped 5 bases, with 20 bases sitting between them. This CDR3 has 16 amino acids. From germline, CDR1 is MDHEN and CDR2 SYDVKM. CDR3 sequence (DNA): TGTGCCAGCACCTACGGTGGAGGGGTAAGGACCGGGGAGCTGTTTTTT. Translating it yields CASTYGGGVRTGELFF.

V and J are TRBV7-2 and TRBJ2-1; 9 bases match TRBD2. The CDR3 runs to 18 residues. CDR1 is SGHTA and CDR2 is FQGNSA in the germline V gene. V was pared by 2 bases and J by 2 bases, with 10 bases of the junction left unmatched. CDR3 residues: CASSLLFGGTSPYNEQFF. The CDR3 bases are TGTGCCAGCAGCTTATTATTTGGGGGGACTAGCCCCTACAATGAGCAGTTCTTC.

The chain employs TRBV7-2 and TRBJ2-7; D remains ambiguous. V was clipped by 1 base and J by 2 bases, with 15 bases between them. The CDR3 covers 16 residues. The germline CDR1 and CDR2 sequences are SGHTA and FQGNSA. The DNA of the CDR3 is TGTGCCAGCAGCTTAGACTTGGGCGCCGCTGCCTACGAGCAGTACTTC. Its protein is CASSLDLGAAAYEQYF. The full variable domain, in which reference TRBV7-2 and TRBJ2-7 provide the parts outside the CDR3, is GAGVSQSPSNKVTEKGKDVELRCDPISGHTALYWYRQSLGQGLEFLIYFQGNSAPDKSGLPSDRFSAERTGGSVSTLTIQRTQQEDSAVYLCASSLDLGAAAYEQYFGPGTRLTVT.

V usage is TRBV30 and J usage is TRBJ2-1; TRBD2 matches at 12 bases. Looked up from germline, CDR1 is GTSNPN and CDR2 is SVGIG (reference sequence). This CDR3 spans 15 amino acids. V lost 8 bases, J lost 5 bases, and 10 bases stayed unmatched. The CDR3, as DNA: TGTGCCGGATCTAGCGGGAGGGCCATGAACAATGAGCAGTTCTTC. It encodes CAGSSGRAMNNEQFF.

The J gene is TRBJ2-4, the V gene TRBV11-2; 8 bases fit TRBD1. The CDR3 runs to 18 residues. From germline, CDR1 is SGHAT and CDR2 FQNNGV. Trimming cost V 5 bases and J 0 bases; bases outside gene matches: 12. The CDR3 DNA is TGTGCCAGCAGCCGGGGACAGGCCAGTTCACTAGCCAAAAACATTCAGTACTTC. Translation: CASSRGQASSLAKNIQYF.

This chain links TRBV7-8 with TRBJ2-1; TRBD2 matches at 11 bases. The V segment lost 2 bases and the J segment 10 bases; nucleotides outside the gene matches: 16. The CDR3 loop spans 18 amino acids. CDR1 is SGHVS, CDR2 FQNEAQ, per germline. DNA of the CDR3: TGTGCCAGCAGCTTACCTCTCAGACTAGCGGGACGTCTCCGAGAGCAGTTCTTC. Its protein is CASSLPLRLAGRLREQFF.

The rearrangement uses TRBV25-1 and TRBJ2-3; possibly TRBD1 for D (7 bases). V shed 9 bases and J shed 0 bases, with 16 bases lying between them. CDR1 and CDR2 (germline): MGHDK, SYGVNS. The CDR3 is 15 amino acids. Here the CDR3 DNA reads TGTGCCAGTTTGACAGGGAGGTTGAGCACAGATACGCAGTATTTT. It specifies CASLTGRLSTDTQYF.

This clone has only one observation. The chain has TRBV15 and TRBJ2-7, with D maybe TRBD2 (5 bases). Trimming shortened V by 2 bases and J by 1 base, and 12 bases separated the two germline ends. The CDR3 spans 15 residues. Germline V CDR1 and CDR2: LNHNV, YYDKDF (reference sequence). The CDR3: CATSRPDAGSYEQYF. CDR3 in DNA: TGTGCCACCAGCAGACCTGATGCGGGTTCCTACGAGCAGTACTTC.

This chain links TRBV4-3 with TRBJ2-7; 10 bases fit TRBD1. The CDR3 extends over 15 amino acids. Germline V gene sequence: CDR1 LGHNA, CDR2 YSLEER. Losses at the gene ends were 4 bases for V and 3 bases for J; bases not matched to a gene: 6. The CDR3 reads CASSRRTGGDYEQYF. The CDR3 coding sequence is TGCGCCAGCAGCCGGAGGACAGGGGGAGACTACGAGCAGTACTTC.

This chain joins TRBV6-5 and TRBJ2-2, with D unclear. V shed 6 bases and J shed 2 bases, with 10 bases lying between them. This CDR3 region has 14 residues. CDR1 is MNHEY, CDR2 SVGAGI, per germline. CDR3 sequence reads: CASSPFINTGELFF. The CDR3 DNA is TGTGCCAGCAGCCCATTCATTAACACCGGGGAGCTGTTTTTT.

The chain links TRBV7-9 to TRBJ2-2, with 12 nucleotides matching TRBD2. J gave up 6 bases and V 5 bases, and 4 bases lay outside the gene matches. CDR1 is SEHNR and CDR2 is FQNEAQ in the germline V gene (reference sequence). The CDR3 extends over 15 amino acids. The CDR3 bases are TGTGCCAGCAGCCTCCTAGCGGGAGGGGCCGGGGAGCTGTTTTTT. This gives the protein CASSLLAGGAGELFF.

The chain joins TRBV30 to TRBJ1-6; 7 bases line up with TRBD1. The CDR3 sequence is 12 residues long. Germline CDR1 is GTSNPN and CDR2 is SVGIG (reference sequence). V shed 3 bases and J 9 bases; nucleotides not matched to a gene: 2. The CDR3 here is CAWSPGGSPLHF. DNA for the CDR3: TGTGCCTGGAGCCCAGGGGGTTCACCCCTCCACTTT.

V gene TRBV29-1 combines with J gene TRBJ2-3; 10 bases map to TRBD1. Germline loops: CDR1 SQVTM, CDR2 ANQGSEA. Losses at the gene ends were 5 bases for V and 4 bases for J; bases not matched to a gene: 15. This CDR3 contains 17 residues. The CDR3: CSVTTLLPGQGSDTQYF. DNA of the CDR3: TGCAGCGTTACCACCCTACTCCCGGGACAGGGGTCAGATACGCAGTATTTT.

The chain carries TRBV19 and TRBJ2-1; 7 bases are a match to TRBD1. This CDR3 contains 13 residues. Trimming took 5 bases from V and 10 from J; bases not matched to a gene: 8. From germline, CDR1 is LNHDA and CDR2 SQIVND (reference sequence). CDR3 protein: CASSGEGGREQFF. Here the CDR3 DNA reads TGTGCCAGTAGTGGCGAAGGGGGCAGGGAGCAGTTCTTC.

The CDR3 sequence: CASSLGTGGITDTQYF. CDR3 bases: TGTGCCAGCAGCTTGGGGACAGGGGGCATTACAGATACGCAGTATTTT. This chain links TRBV5-4 with TRBJ2-3; 11 bases are shared with TRBD1. The germline V gene has CDR1 SGHNT and CDR2 YYREEE (reference sequence). This CDR3 is 16 amino acids long. Losses at the gene ends were 0 bases for V and 3 bases for J; bases not matched to a gene: 3.